The clone carrying this T cell receptor beta chain occurred many times. V was cut by 2 bases and J by 3 bases, with 13 bases left in between. Germline V CDR1 and CDR2: SEHNR, FQNEAQ (reference sequence). CDR3 length: 15 amino acids. The data stem from a study of T cells in Graves' hyperthyroidism and ophthalmopathy. RNA transcripts served as the template for amplifying TCR beta CDR3 regions. Carried out on the TCR CDR3, a first-round RT-PCR used the HTBI primer set. From the multiplex PCR reads, TCRdb called clonotypes with MiXCR, one entry per CDR3 protein. The table has about 260,000 distinct CDR3 sequences, approximately 26% seen once.

The V call is TRBV7-9, the J call TRBJ1-2; D may be TRBD1 (6 bases). The sequenced material came from blood. The receptor was isolated from a man aged 35-49 years with Graves' hyperthyroidism that later progressed to Graves' ophthalmopathy. The CDR3 nucleotides are TGTGCCAGCAGCTTAAAGACGACAGGCTACTATGGCTACACCTTC. Translating it yields CASSLKTTGYYGYTF.